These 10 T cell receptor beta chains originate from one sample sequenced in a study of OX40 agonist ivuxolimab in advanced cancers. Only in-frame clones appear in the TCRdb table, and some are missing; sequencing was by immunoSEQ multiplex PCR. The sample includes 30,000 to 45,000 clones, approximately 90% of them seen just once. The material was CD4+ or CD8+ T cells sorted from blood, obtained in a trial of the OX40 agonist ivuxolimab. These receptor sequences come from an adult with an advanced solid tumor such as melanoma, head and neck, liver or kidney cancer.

The CDR3 DNA is TGTGCCAGCAGCTTGCTAGGCGCGGGAGCAGATACGCAGTATTTT. Translated: CASSLLGAGADTQYF. The chain employs TRBV5-4 and TRBJ2-3; 7 bases are a match to TRBD2. The length of the CDR3 is 15 residues. The trim removed 1 base at V and 4 bases at J, leaving 6 bases unmatched. CDR1 SGHNT and CDR2 YYREEE come from the germline V gene (reference sequence).

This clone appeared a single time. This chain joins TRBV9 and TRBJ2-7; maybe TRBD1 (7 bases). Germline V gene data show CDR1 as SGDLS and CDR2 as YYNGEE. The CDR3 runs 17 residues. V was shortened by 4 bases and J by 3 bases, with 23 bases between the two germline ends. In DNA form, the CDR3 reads TGTGCCAGCAGCCCCCAGGGGGGTTCGCGGGACCTCTACGAGCAGTACTTC. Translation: CASSPQGGSRDLYEQYF.

DNA of the CDR3: TGTGCCAGCAGCCAAGTAATTGGGTTTCGTGGGGATCAGTTCTTC. Amino acids: CASSQVIGFRGDQFF. The rearrangement joins TRBV4-2 to TRBJ2-1; no clear D. V was shortened by 1 base and J by 13 bases, with 20 bases between the two germline ends. Per germline, CDR1 LGHNA and CDR2 YNFKEQ. The CDR3 is 15 amino acids.

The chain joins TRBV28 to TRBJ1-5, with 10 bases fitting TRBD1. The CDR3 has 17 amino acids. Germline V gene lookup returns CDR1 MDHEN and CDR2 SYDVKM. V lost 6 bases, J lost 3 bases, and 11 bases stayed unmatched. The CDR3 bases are TGTGCCAGCAGCCTTGACAGGGGGCTAATGGACAATCAGCCCCAGCATTTT. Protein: CASSLDRGLMDNQPQHF. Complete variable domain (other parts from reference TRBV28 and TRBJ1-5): DVKVTQSSRYLVKRTGEKVFLECVQDMDHENMFWYRQDPGLGLRLIYFSYDVKMKEKGDIPEGYSVSREKKERFSLILESASTNQTSMYLCASSLDRGLMDNQPQHFGDGTRLSIL.

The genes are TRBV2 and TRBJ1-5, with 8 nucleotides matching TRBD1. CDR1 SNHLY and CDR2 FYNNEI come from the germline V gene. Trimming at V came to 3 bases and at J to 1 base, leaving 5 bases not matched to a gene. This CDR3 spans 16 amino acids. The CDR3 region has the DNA TGTGCCAGCAGTGATGGACAGGGATCGAGCAATCAGCCCCAGCATTTT. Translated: CASSDGQGSSNQPQHF.

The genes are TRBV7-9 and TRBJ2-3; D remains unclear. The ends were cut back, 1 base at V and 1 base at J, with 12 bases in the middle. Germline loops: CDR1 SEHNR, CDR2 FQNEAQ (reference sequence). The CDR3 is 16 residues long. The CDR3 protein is CASSLVVYGGTDTQYF. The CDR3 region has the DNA TGTGCCAGCAGCTTAGTTGTTTACGGCGGCACAGATACGCAGTATTTT.

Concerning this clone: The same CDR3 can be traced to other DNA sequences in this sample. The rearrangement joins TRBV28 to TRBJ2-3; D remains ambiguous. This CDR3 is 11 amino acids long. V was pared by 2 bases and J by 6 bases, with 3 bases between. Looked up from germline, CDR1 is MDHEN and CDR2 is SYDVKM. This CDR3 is CASSLIDTQYF. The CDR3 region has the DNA TGTGCCAGCAGTTTAATTGATACGCAGTATTTT. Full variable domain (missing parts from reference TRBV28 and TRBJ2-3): DVKVTQSSRYLVKRTGEKVFLECVQDMDHENMFWYRQDPGLGLRLIYFSYDVKMKEKGDIPEGYSVSREKKERFSLILESASTNQTSMYLCASSLIDTQYFGPGTRLTVL.

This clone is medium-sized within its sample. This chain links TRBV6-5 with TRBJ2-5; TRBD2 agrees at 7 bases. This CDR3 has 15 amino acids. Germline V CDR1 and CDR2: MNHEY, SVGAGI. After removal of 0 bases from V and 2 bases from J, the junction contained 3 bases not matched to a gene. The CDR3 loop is CASSYSMREQETQYF. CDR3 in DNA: TGTGCCAGCAGTTACTCGATGCGGGAGCAAGAGACCCAGTACTTC.

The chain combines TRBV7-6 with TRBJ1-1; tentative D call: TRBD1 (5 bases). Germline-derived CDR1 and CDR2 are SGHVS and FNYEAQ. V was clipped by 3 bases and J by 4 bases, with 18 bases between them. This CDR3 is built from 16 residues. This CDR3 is CASSFNPRQGATEAFF. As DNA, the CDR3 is TGTGCCAGCAGCTTCAACCCGCGGCAGGGCGCCACTGAAGCTTTCTTT.

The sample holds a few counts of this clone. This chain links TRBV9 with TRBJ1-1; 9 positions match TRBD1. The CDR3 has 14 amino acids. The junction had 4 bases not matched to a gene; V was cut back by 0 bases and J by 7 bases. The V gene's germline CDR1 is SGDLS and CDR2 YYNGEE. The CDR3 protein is CASSVEGTGREAFF. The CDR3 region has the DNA TGTGCCAGCAGCGTAGAAGGGACAGGGCGTGAAGCTTTCTTT.